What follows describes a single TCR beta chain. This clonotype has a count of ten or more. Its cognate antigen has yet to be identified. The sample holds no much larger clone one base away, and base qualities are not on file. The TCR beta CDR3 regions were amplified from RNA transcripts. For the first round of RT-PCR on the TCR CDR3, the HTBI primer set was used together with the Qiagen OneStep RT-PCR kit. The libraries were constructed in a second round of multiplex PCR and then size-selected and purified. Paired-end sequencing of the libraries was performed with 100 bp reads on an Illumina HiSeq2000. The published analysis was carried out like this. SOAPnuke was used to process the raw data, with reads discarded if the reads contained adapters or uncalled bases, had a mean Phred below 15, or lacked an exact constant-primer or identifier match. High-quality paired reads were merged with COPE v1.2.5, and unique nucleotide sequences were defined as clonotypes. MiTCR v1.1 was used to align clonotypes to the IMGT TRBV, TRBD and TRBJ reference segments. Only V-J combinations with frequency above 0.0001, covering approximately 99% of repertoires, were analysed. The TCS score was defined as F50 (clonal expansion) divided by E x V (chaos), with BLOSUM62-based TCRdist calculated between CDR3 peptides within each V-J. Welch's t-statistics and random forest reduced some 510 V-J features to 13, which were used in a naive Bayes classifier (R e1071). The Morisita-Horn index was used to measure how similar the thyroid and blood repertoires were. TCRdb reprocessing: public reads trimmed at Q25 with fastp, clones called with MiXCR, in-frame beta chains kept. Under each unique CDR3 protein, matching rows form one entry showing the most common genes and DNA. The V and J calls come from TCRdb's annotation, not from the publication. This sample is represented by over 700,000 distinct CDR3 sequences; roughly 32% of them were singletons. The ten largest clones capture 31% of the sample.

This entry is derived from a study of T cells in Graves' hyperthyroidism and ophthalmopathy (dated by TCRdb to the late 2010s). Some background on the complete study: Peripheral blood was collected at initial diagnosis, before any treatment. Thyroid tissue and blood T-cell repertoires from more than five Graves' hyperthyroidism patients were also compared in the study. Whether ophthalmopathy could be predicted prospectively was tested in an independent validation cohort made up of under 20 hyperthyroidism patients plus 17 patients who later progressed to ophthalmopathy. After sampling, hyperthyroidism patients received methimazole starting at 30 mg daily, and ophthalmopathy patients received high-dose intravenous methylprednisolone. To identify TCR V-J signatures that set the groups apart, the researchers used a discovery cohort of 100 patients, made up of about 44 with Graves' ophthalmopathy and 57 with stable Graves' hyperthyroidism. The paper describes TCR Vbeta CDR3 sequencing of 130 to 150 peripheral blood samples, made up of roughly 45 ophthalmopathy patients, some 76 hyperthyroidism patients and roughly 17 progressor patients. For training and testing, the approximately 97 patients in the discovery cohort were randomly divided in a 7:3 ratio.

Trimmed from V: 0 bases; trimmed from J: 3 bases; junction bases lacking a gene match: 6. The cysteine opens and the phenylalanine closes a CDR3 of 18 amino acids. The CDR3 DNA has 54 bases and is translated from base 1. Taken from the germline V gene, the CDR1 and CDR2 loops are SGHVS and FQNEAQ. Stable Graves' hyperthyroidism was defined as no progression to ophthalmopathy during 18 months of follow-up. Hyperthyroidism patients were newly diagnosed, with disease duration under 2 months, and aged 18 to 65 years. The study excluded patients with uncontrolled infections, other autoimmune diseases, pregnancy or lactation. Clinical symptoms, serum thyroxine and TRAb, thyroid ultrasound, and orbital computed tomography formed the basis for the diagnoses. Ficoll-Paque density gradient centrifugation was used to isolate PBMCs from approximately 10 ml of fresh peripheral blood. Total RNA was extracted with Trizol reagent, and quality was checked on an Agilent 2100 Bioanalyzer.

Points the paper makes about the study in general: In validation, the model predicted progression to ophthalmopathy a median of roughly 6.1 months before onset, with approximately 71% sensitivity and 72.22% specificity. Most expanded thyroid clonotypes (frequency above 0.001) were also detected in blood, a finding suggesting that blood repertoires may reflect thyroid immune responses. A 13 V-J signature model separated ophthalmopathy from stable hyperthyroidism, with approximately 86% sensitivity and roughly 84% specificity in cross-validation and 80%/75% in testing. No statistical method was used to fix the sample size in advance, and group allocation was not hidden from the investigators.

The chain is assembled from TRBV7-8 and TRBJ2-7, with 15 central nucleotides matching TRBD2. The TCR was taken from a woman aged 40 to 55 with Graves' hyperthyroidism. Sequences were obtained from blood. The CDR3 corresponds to CASSLAGGLAGGSYEQYF. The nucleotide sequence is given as TGTGCCAGCAGCTTAGCGGGGGGACTAGCGGGGGGCAGCTACGAGCAGTACTTC. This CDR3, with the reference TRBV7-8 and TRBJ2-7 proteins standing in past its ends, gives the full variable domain GAGVSQSPRYKVAKRGQDVALRCDPISGHVSLFWYQQALGQGPEFLTYFQNEAQLDKSGLPSDRFFAERPEGSVSTLKIQRTQQEDSAVYLCASSLAGGLAGGSYEQYFGPGTRLTVT.